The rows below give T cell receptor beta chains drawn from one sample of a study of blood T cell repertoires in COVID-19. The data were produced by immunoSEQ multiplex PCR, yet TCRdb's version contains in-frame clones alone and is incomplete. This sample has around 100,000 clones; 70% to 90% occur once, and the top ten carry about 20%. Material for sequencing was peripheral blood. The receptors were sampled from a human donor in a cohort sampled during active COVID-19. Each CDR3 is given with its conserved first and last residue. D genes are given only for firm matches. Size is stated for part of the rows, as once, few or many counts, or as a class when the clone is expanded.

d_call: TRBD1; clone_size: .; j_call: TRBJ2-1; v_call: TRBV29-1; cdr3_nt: TGCAGCTTCCCTCCCGGGACAGGGGCGGGTGAGCAGTTCTTC; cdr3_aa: CSFPPGTGAGEQFF
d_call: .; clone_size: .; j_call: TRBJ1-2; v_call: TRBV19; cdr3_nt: TGTGCCAGTAGGGGGGACTACTATGGCTACACCTTC; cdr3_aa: CASRGDYYGYTF
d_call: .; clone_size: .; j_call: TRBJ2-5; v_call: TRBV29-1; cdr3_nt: TGCAGCGGGATGTACCAGGGGGGAAGGGGGACCCAGTACTTC; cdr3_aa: CSGMYQGGRGTQYF
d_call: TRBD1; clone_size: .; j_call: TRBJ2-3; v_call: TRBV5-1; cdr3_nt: TGCGCCAGCAGCCCTGACAGGGAGCCAGATACGCAGTATTTT; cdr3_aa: CASSPDREPDTQYF
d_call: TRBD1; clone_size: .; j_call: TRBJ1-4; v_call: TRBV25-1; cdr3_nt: TGTGCCAGCAGTGAGCCAGGGACAGCAACTAATGAAAAACTGTTTTTT; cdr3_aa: CASSEPGTATNEKLFF
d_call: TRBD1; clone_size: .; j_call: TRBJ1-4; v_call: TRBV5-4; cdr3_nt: TGTGCCAGCAGTTCGAGGACAGGGTGGGAGAATGAAAAACTGTTTTTT; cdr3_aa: CASSSRTGWENEKLFF
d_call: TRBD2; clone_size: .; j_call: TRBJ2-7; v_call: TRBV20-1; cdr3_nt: TGCAGTGCTAGTCGTCGTGTTGGACTAGCGGGAGTGCGGGGAGACGAGCAGTACTTC; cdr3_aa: CSASRRVGLAGVRGDEQYF
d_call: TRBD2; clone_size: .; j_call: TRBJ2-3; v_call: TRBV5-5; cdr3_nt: TGTGCCAGCAGCTTTATGGTAGCGGGAGATACGCAGTATTTT; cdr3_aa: CASSFMVAGDTQYF
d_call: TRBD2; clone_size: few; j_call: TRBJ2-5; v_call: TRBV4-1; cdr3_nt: TGCGCCAGCAGCCAAGATCGACCCTCGGGGGGAGTCGGGCAAGAGACCCAGTACTTC; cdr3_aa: CASSQDRPSGGVGQETQYF
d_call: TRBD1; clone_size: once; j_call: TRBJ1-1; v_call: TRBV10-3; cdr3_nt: TGTGCCATCAGTGCGACAGGGGCGAACACTGAAGCTTTCTTT; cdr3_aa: CAISATGANTEAFF
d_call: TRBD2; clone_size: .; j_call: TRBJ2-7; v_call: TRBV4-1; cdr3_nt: TGCGCCAGCAGCCAAGGGAGCGGGAGGGGTCCCCTTACCGGCGAGCAGTACTTC; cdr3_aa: CASSQGSGRGPLTGEQYF
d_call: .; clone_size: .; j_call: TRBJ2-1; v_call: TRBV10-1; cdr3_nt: TGCGCCAGCAGTGAATATGCGGGGGCGTTATACAATGAGCAGTTCTTC; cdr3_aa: CASSEYAGALYNEQFF
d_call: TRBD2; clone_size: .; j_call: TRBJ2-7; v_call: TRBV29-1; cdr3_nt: TGCAGCGTTGGGCGGGGGTCCTACGAGCAGTACTTC; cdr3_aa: CSVGRGSYEQYF
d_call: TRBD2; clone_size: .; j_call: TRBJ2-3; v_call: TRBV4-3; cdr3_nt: TGCGCCAGCAGCCGGCTACGGGGTAGCGGGACCCTCCAGCCGCAGTATTTT; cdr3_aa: CASSRLRGSGTLQPQYF